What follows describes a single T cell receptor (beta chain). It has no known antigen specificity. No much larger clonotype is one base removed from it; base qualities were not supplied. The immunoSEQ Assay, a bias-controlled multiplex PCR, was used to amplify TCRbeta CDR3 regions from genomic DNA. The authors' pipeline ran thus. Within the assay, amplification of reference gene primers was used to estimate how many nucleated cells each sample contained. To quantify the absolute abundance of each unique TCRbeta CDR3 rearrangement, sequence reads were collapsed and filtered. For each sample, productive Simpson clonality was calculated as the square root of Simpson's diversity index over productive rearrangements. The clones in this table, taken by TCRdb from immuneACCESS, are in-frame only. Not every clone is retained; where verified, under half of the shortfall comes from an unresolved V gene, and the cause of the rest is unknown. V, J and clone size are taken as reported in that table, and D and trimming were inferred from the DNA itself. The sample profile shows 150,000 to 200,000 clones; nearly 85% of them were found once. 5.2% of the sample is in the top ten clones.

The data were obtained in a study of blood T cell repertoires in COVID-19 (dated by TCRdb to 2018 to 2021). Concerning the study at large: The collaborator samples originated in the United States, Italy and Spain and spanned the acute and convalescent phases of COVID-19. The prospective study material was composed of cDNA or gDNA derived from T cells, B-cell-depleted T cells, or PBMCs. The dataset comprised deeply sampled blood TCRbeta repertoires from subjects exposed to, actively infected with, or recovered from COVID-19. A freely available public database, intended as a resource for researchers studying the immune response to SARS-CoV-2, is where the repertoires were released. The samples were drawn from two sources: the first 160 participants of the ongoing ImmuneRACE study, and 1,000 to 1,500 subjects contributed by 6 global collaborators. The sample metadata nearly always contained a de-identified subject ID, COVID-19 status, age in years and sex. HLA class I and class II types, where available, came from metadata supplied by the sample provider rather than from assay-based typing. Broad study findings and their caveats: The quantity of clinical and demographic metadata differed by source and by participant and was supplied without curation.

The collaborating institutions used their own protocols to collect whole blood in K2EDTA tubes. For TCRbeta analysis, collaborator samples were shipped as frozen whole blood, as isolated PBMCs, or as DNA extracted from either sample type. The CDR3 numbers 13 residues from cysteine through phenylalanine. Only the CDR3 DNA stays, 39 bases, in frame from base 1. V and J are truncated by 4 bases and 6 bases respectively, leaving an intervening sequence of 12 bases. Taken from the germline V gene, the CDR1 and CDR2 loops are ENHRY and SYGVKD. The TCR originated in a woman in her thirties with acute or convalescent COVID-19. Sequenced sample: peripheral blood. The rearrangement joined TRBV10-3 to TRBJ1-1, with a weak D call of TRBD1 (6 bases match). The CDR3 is CAISGGQPPEAFF. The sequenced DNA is TGTGCCATCAGTGGTGGACAGCCCCCTGAAGCTTTCTTT.